This TCR beta chain comes out of a study of spatial heterogeneity in lung cancer. Across the study: Sequencing consistently turned up more beta-chain sequences than alpha-chain sequences. Overall study results and limits: Whereas they appeared in blood less at follow-up, ubiquitous expanded tumor TCRs appeared there more at resection.

The time point denotes: sample taken at primary tumor resection. From tumor, nontumor lung or frozen PBMC, whole RNA was taken unsorted for sequencing. The donors comprised some 70 untreated early-stage non-small cell lung cancer patients. Turning to this clonotype: Its antigen is still unknown.

Every TCR cDNA molecule bore a unique molecular identifier. TCRdb itself ran the 5' RACE reads through MiXCR, one entry per CDR3 protein. The sample lists tens of thousands of distinct CDR3 sequences, approximately 12% seen once, with more than 40% in the top ten. The CDR3 is made up of 20 amino acids. Trimming cost V 0 bases and J 0 bases, with 18 bases left between them. CDR1 and CDR2 from the germline V gene are MNHEY and SVGEGT. This sequence originates from a male donor with early-stage non-small cell lung cancer. Sequencing was performed on PBMCs, taken at surgery. This chain links TRBV6-2 or TRBV6-3 with TRBJ2-6; D is tentatively TRBD1 or TRBD2 (5 bases each). CDR3 protein: CASSYSPTLSGTSGANVLTF. As DNA, the CDR3 is TGTGCCAGCAGTTACTCGCCTACCCTCTCGGGGACCTCTGGGGCCAACGTCCTGACTTTC.